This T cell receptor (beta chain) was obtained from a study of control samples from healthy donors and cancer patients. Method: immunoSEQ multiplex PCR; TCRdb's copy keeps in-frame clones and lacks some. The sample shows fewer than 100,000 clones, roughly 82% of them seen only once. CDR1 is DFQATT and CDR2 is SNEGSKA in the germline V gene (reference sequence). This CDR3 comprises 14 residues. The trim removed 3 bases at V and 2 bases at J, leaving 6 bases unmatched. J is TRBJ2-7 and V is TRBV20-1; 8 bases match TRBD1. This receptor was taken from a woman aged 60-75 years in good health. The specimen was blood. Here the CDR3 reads CSASQGAKPYEQYF. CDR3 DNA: TGCAGTGCTAGTCAGGGGGCTAAGCCCTACGAGCAGTACTTC.